This T cell receptor (beta chain) was recovered during a study of technical replicates of blood from a few donors. Germline V gives CDR1 MDHEN, CDR2 SYDVKM. The V gene lost 6 bases and the J gene lost 2 bases, with 12 bases spanning the gap. CDR3 size: 14 residues. TCRdb's copy holds only in-frame clones and misses some; the assay was immunoSEQ multiplex PCR. The data contain 68,000 or so clones, 95% to 97% of them singletons. The chain recombines TRBV28 with TRBJ2-3; D gene uncertain. Sequences were obtained from T cells isolated from PBMCs. This receptor was taken from a human donor in good health. CDR3 DNA sequence: TGTGCCAGCAGCCGTGAACTGTACACAGATACGCAGTATTTT. Its translation: CASSRELYTDTQYF. Together with reference TRBV28 and TRBJ2-3, the CDR3 gives the full variable domain: DVKVTQSSRYLVKRTGEKVFLECVQDMDHENMFWYRQDPGLGLRLIYFSYDVKMKEKGDIPEGYSVSREKKERFSLILESASTNQTSMYLCASSRELYTDTQYFGPGTRLTVL.